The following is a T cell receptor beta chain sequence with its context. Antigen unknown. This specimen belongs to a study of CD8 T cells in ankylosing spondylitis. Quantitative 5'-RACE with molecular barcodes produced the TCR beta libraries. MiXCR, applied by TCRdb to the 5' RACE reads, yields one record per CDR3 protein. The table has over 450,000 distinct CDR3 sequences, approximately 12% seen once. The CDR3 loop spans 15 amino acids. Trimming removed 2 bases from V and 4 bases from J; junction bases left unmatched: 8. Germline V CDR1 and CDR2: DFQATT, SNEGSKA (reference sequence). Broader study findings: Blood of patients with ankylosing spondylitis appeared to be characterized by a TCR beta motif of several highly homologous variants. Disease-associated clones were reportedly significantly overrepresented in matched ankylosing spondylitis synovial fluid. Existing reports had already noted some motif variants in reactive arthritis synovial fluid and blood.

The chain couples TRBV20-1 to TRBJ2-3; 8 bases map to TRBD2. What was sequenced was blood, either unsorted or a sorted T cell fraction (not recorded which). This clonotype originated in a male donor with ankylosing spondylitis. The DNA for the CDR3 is TGCAGTGCTAGACGTCGTTCGGGAGGGTCAGATACGCAGTATTTT. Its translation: CSARRRSGGSDTQYF.